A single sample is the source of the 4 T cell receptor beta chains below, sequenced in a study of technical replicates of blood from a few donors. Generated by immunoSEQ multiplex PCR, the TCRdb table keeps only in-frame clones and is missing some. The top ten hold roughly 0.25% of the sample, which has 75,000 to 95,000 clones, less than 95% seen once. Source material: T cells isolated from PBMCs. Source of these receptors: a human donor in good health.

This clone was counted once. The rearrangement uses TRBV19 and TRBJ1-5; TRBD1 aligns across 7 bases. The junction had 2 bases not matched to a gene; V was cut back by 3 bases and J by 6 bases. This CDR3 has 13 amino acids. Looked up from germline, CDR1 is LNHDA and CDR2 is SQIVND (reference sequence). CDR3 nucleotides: TGTGCCAGTAGTATCCAGGGGGGTCAGCCCCAGCATTTT. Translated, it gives CASSIQGGQPQHF.

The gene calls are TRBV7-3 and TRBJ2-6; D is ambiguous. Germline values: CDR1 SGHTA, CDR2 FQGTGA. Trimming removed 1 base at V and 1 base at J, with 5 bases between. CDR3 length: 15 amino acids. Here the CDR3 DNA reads TGTGCCAGCAGCTTAAGGCAATCTGGGGCCAACGTCCTGACTTTC. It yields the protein CASSLRQSGANVLTF.

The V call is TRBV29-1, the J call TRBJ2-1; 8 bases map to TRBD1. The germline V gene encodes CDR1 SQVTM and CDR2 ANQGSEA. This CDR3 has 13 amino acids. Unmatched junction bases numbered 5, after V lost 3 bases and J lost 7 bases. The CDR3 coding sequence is TGCAGCGTTGACACAGGGGGGCATAATGAGCAGTTCTTC. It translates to CSVDTGGHNEQFF.

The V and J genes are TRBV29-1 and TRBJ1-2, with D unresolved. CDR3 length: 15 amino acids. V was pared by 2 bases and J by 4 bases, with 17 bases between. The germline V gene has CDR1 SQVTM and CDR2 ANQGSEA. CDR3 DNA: TGCAGCGTTGAAAGCGGCGCGGGCTTTGGCTATGGCTACACCTTC. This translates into CSVESGAGFGYGYTF.